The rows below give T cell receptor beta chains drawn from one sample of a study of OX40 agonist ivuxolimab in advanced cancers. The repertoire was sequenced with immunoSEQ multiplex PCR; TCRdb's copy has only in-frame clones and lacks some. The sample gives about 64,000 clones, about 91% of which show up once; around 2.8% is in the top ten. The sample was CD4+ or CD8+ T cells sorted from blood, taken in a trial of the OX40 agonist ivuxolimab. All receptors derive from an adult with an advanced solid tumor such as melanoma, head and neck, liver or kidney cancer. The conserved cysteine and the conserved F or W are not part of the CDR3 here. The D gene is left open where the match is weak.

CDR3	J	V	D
ASSWEFGEAF	TRBJ1-1	TRBV5-5	NA
ASSPDRGGAYGYT	TRBJ1-2	TRBV11-2	TRBD1
ASSSLELEVRF	TRBJ2-1	TRBV28	NA
ASSTRLNTEAF	TRBJ1-1	TRBV11-2	NA
ASSYFLSYSSYNEQF	TRBJ2-1	TRBV7-9	NA
ASSISGAANYEQY	TRBJ2-7	TRBV28	NA
ASSQNRVGASTDTQY	TRBJ2-3	TRBV7-2	NA
ASSLQTASSYNEQF	TRBJ2-1	TRBV5-1	NA
ASRPGTSGLEHPDTQY	TRBJ2-3	TRBV7-6	TRBD2
ASSPGRGAGNTIY	TRBJ1-3	TRBV5-6	NA